Each of the 23 T cell receptor beta chains below was sequenced from the same sample in a study of blood T cell repertoires in COVID-19 (dated by TCRdb to the early 2020s). Library prep was done by the immunoSEQ multiplex PCR assay. TCRdb obtained this table from immuneACCESS and retained in-frame rearrangements with V and J assigned. These tables miss some clones; where compared with another copy, unresolved V genes account for less than half of the shortfall, and the remainder is unexplained. The sample table shows about 250,000 clones, and approximately 86% are seen once. Together, the top ten hold more than 1.2% of the sample. Sample: peripheral blood. These receptors were taken from a man older than 75 with acute or convalescent COVID-19.

The chain has TRBV28 and TRBJ1-1; D gene ambiguous. This CDR3 has 11 residues. Trimming left V 8 bases short and J 1 base short, with 5 bases between. Germline CDR1 and CDR2: MDHEN and SYDVKM. Here the CDR3 reads CASFQNTEAFF. The CDR3 DNA reads TGTGCCAGCTTCCAGAACACTGAAGCTTTCTTT.

This rearrangement joins TRBV25-1 to TRBJ2-5; 9 bases align to TRBD1. The germline V gene encodes CDR1 MGHDK and CDR2 SYGVNS. The J segment lost 4 bases and the V segment lost 3 bases, leaving 3 bases of the junction unmatched. The CDR3 length is 14 residues. The CDR3 bases are TGTGCCAGCAGTGAGGGACAGGGCCGAGAGACCCAGTACTTC. Translated, it gives CASSEGQGRETQYF.

The chain is built from TRBV28 and TRBJ1-1; 7 positions agree with TRBD1. CDR1 is MDHEN and CDR2 is SYDVKM in the germline V gene. J lost 9 bases, V lost 6 bases, and 4 bases had no gene match. This CDR3 is 11 amino acids long. As DNA, the CDR3 is TGTGCCAGCAGCTTGACAGGGAAAGCTTTCTTT. Its protein is CASSLTGKAFF. Supplemented by reference TRBV28 and TRBJ1-1, the full variable domain reads DVKVTQSSRYLVKRTGEKVFLECVQDMDHENMFWYRQDPGLGLRLIYFSYDVKMKEKGDIPEGYSVSREKKERFSLILESASTNQTSMYLCASSLTGKAFFGQGTRLTVV.

This chain connects TRBV2 to TRBJ1-5; D uncertain. The CDR3 spans 15 residues. Deletions cut 4 bases from V and 0 bases from J, with 10 bases between. CDR1 and CDR2 from the germline V gene are SNHLY and FYNNEI. CDR3 nucleotides: TGTGCCAGCAGTGTGCAGTTCAATAGCAATCAGCCCCAGCATTTT. Translation gives CASSVQFNSNQPQHF.

The rearrangement joins TRBV28 to TRBJ1-4; D gene unclear. CDR3 length: 14 amino acids. V was trimmed by 7 bases and J by 7 bases, leaving 16 bases between them. Germline values: CDR1 MDHEN, CDR2 SYDVKM. The CDR3 region has the DNA TGTGCCAGCACTAACTCTGGGTCGGGTGAAAAACTGTTTTTT. This gives the protein CASTNSGSGEKLFF.

The J gene is TRBJ2-1, the V gene TRBV28, with TRBD1 matching 9 bases. J lost 8 bases, V lost 8 bases, and 10 bases had no gene match. The CDR3 is 14 amino acids. CDR1 MDHEN and CDR2 SYDVKM come from the germline V gene. Here the CDR3 DNA reads TGTGCCAGCTCCTATTCCACAGGGGGCGATGAGCAGTTCTTC. Its protein is CASSYSTGGDEQFF. The full variable domain, rest sourced from reference TRBV28 and TRBJ2-1, is DVKVTQSSRYLVKRTGEKVFLECVQDMDHENMFWYRQDPGLGLRLIYFSYDVKMKEKGDIPEGYSVSREKKERFSLILESASTNQTSMYLCASSYSTGGDEQFFGPGTRLTVL.

The chain recombines TRBV6-5 with TRBJ2-2, with D possibly being TRBD1 (6 bases). Trimming removed 5 bases from V and 6 bases from J, with 16 bases in between. This CDR3 has 15 amino acids. Per the germline V gene, CDR1 is MNHEY and CDR2 is SVGAGI. CDR3 in amino acids: CASSRDGNRAGELFF. In nucleotides, the CDR3 is TGTGCCAGCAGTCGGGACGGCAACAGGGCCGGGGAGCTGTTTTTT.

The chain joins TRBV4-3 to TRBJ2-7; D unclear. V dropped 0 bases and J dropped 7 bases, with 16 bases sitting between them. This CDR3 comprises 15 residues. The V gene's germline CDR1 is LGHNA and CDR2 YSLEER. The CDR3, as DNA: TGCGCCAGCAGCCAAGACGCACAAACTACGAGGGAGCAGTACTTC. This gives the protein CASSQDAQTTREQYF.

The chain recombines TRBV2 with TRBJ2-2, with D possibly TRBD2 on 5 matching bases. V lost 7 bases, J lost 3 bases, and 15 bases lay in between. Per germline, CDR1 SNHLY and CDR2 FYNNEI. The CDR3 contains 15 residues. The CDR3 DNA follows: TGTGCCAGCAAGGTCCTACGGGGAGACACCGGGGAGCTGTTTTTT. This sequence encodes CASKVLRGDTGELFF.

The chain joins TRBV28 to TRBJ2-7, with TRBD2 matching over 12 bases. The ends lost 3 bases at V and 6 bases at J; junction bases unmatched: 3. This CDR3 has 14 residues. Per the germline V gene, CDR1 is MDHEN and CDR2 is SYDVKM. The CDR3 reads CASSFSLAGGEQYF. The CDR3 DNA sequence: TGTGCCAGCAGTTTCTCACTAGCGGGAGGCGAGCAGTACTTC.

This rearrangement joins TRBV7-9 to TRBJ2-4; the D gene is possibly TRBD2 (5 bases). The V and J ends lost 4 bases and 13 bases respectively, with 20 bases between them. CDR3 length equals 14 residues. Germline lookup yields CDR1 SEHNR and CDR2 FQNEAQ (reference sequence). Here the CDR3 reads CASSSRDLTSVQYF. The CDR3 region has the DNA TGTGCCAGCAGCTCTCGGGATCTTACCTCGGTCCAGTACTTC.

The chain combines TRBV6-1 with TRBJ1-5, with D possibly being TRBD1 (5 bases). Germline-derived CDR1 and CDR2 are MNHNS and SASEGT. The CDR3 covers 17 residues. V was pared by 2 bases and J by 2 bases, with 16 bases between. CDR3 in amino acids: CASSEWGGTSGNQPQHF. For the CDR3, the DNA is TGTGCCAGCAGTGAATGGGGAGGGACGAGTGGCAATCAGCCCCAGCATTTT.

Written as DNA, the CDR3 is TGCGCCAGCAGCGACGGGACTAGCGGGTTCTACAATGAGCAGTTCTTC. This translates into CASSDGTSGFYNEQFF. V is TRBV5-1 and J is TRBJ2-1; 12 nucleotides match TRBD2. V lost 4 bases to trimming and J lost 3 bases; unmatched junction nucleotides: 5. Germline values: CDR1 SGHRS, CDR2 YFSETQ. The length of the CDR3 is 16 residues.

The genes are TRBV5-1 and TRBJ2-7; the D is unclear. Germline V gene lookup returns CDR1 SGHRS and CDR2 YFSETQ. V gave up 0 bases and J gave up 3 bases, with 13 bases separating them. This CDR3 contains 15 residues. The CDR3 DNA is TGCGCCAGCAGCTTGGGGCGGAGTATGATCTACGAGCAGTACTTC. Its protein is CASSLGRSMIYEQYF. Combining the CDR3 with reference TRBV5-1 and TRBJ2-7 gives the whole variable domain KAGVTQTPRYLIKTRGQQVTLSCSPISGHRSVSWYQQTPGQGLQFLFEYFSETQRNKGNFPGRFSGRQFSNSRSEMNVSTLELGDSALYLCASSLGRSMIYEQYFGPGTRLTVT.

The chain carries TRBV11-2 and TRBJ2-1; the D gene is possibly TRBD2 (5 bases). The CDR3 length is 16 residues. V dropped 0 bases and J dropped 4 bases, with 13 bases sitting between them. CDR1 is SGHAT and CDR2 is FQNNGV in the germline V gene. CDR3 sequence (DNA): TGTGCCAGCAGCTTAGATCTCCTCGCGGGTTACAATGAGCAGTTCTTC. Encoded protein: CASSLDLLAGYNEQFF.

This clone has just one count. The chain is built from TRBV5-4 and TRBJ1-1; TRBD1 matches at 7 bases. J was trimmed by 1 base and V by 1 base; bases with no gene match: 4. Germline V CDR1 and CDR2: SGHNT, YYREEE (reference sequence). The CDR3 covers 15 residues. CDR3 in amino acids: CASSLKRTGNTEAFF. DNA of the CDR3: TGTGCCAGCAGCTTGAAGCGGACAGGGAACACTGAAGCTTTCTTT.

The V and J genes are TRBV3-1 (or the pseudogene TRBV3-2) and TRBJ2-5; TRBD2 agrees at 11 bases. There are 19 residues in the CDR3. V gave up 0 bases and J gave up 4 bases; unmatched junction bases: 13. In germline, CDR1 is LGHDT, CDR2 YNNKEL (reference sequence). The CDR3 DNA reads TGTGCCAGCAGCCAAGATTCAGGCCTAGCGGGGGGCGGGGGAGAGACCCAGTACTTC. Residues: CASSQDSGLAGGGGETQYF.

The CDR3 protein is CASSLERRGKDGYTF. For the CDR3, the DNA is TGTGCCAGCAGCTTAGAGCGCAGGGGGAAGGATGGCTACACCTTC. The chain has TRBV7-8 and TRBJ1-2, with 7 positions matching TRBD1. V shed 1 base, J shed 6 bases, and the junction held 8 bases outside the gene matches. Germline V lookup: CDR1 SGHVS, CDR2 FQNEAQ. The CDR3 length is 15 residues.

The genes are TRBV6-1 and TRBJ1-5; TRBD1 aligns across 8 bases. CDR1 is MNHNS, CDR2 SASEGT, per germline. There are 16 residues in the CDR3. Trimming took 0 bases from V and 4 from J; bases not matched to a gene: 5. As DNA, the CDR3 is TGTGCCAGCAGTGAAGCGCTTGGACAGGGTAATCAGCCCCAGCATTTT. Translating gives CASSEALGQGNQPQHF.

This clone was detected only once. The J gene is TRBJ1-1, the V gene TRBV4-1; D unresolved. This CDR3 comprises 15 residues. Germline CDR1 reads MGHRA; CDR2 reads YSYEKL. The V end lost 0 bases, the J end lost 0 bases, and 8 bases lay between the germline ends. The DNA for the CDR3 is TGCGCCAGCAGCCAAGAAGGAGAGATGAACACTGAAGCTTTCTTT. Amino acids: CASSQEGEMNTEAFF.

The V gene is TRBV7-2, the J gene TRBJ2-1; D ambiguous. The germline V and J ends were trimmed by 4 bases and 8 bases, with 12 bases remaining between them. Per the germline V gene, CDR1 is SGHTA and CDR2 is FQGNSA. The CDR3 is 13 residues long. This CDR3 reads CASSSLIYHEQFF. CDR3 nucleotide sequence: TGTGCCAGCAGCTCACTAATTTACCATGAGCAGTTCTTC.

The chain's CDR3 is CASSPQGYSYEQYF. The CDR3 coding sequence is TGTGCCAGCAGCCCACAGGGTTACTCCTACGAGCAGTACTTC. J is TRBJ2-7 and V is TRBV3-1 (or the pseudogene TRBV3-2); the D gene is possibly TRBD1 (6 bases). The CDR3 length is 14 residues. CDR1 LGHDT and CDR2 YNNKEL come from the germline V gene (reference sequence). Trimming took off 4 bases at V and 0 bases at J, with 10 bases between the two ends.

This clone came up once. Relative to the germline gene, one junction end is altered; a read error may explain this. The rearrangement joins TRBV7-8 to TRBJ1-1; 7 nucleotides agree with TRBD1. From germline, CDR1 is SGHVS and CDR2 FQNEAQ. The CDR3 is 15 amino acids. CDR3 nucleotides: TGTGCCAGCAGACTACAATACGGGACAGAATTCGAAGGTTACTTT. This codes for CASRLQYGTEFEGYF.